This is a list of T cell receptor beta chains from one sample in a study of blood T cell repertoires in COVID-19. Generated by immunoSEQ multiplex PCR, the TCRdb table keeps only in-frame clones and is missing some. The sample shows 35,000 to 50,000 clones, roughly 93% of them seen only once. Material: peripheral blood. These receptors were obtained from a man between 45 and 60 years old with active COVID-19. The CDR3 runs from the conserved cysteine through the conserved F or W. The order of the fields is D gene, clone size, J gene, V gene, CDR3 protein, CDR3 DNA. The D gene is left open where the match is weak. Rows may omit the clone size; those that give it use once, few, many or a size class.

D gene: NA; clone size: NA; J gene: TRBJ1-4; V gene: TRBV5-5; CDR3 protein: CASSLGGAEDF; CDR3 DNA: TGTGCCAGCAGCTTGGGGGGAGCGGAGGATTTT
D gene: NA; clone size: NA; J gene: TRBJ2-7; V gene: TRBV5-1; CDR3 protein: CASSTEGTSGEQYF; CDR3 DNA: TGCGCCAGCAGCACTGAAGGCACCTCAGGGGAGCAGTACTTC
D gene: NA; clone size: once; J gene: TRBJ2-3; V gene: TRBV28; CDR3 protein: CASSYGGPRIEGTQYF; CDR3 DNA: TGTGCCAGCAGTTATGGAGGACCTAGAATCGAGGGTACGCAGTATTTT
D gene: TRBD1; clone size: NA; J gene: TRBJ1-4; V gene: TRBV2; CDR3 protein: CASSPGTGNTGGEKLFF; CDR3 DNA: TGTGCCAGCAGTCCCGGGACAGGGAACACCGGGGGGGAAAAACTGTTTTTT
D gene: TRBD1; clone size: once; J gene: TRBJ1-4; V gene: TRBV10-2; CDR3 protein: CASSGTGGEKLFF; CDR3 DNA: TGCGCCAGCAGTGGGACAGGGGGTGAAAAACTGTTTTTT
D gene: NA; clone size: NA; J gene: TRBJ2-2; V gene: TRBV5-1; CDR3 protein: CASSPEGGSTGELFF; CDR3 DNA: TGCGCCAGCAGCCCGGAGGGGGGGTCCACCGGGGAGCTGTTTTTT
D gene: NA; clone size: NA; J gene: TRBJ1-4; V gene: TRBV9; CDR3 protein: CASSEGDTNEKLFF; CDR3 DNA: TGTGCCAGCAGCGAGGGAGATACTAATGAAAAACTGTTTTTT
D gene: NA; clone size: NA; J gene: TRBJ2-1; V gene: TRBV27; CDR3 protein: CASSQDTRSNEQFF; CDR3 DNA: TGTGCCAGCAGTCAGGACACCAGGAGCAATGAGCAGTTCTTC
D gene: TRBD1; clone size: NA; J gene: TRBJ1-2; V gene: TRBV5-1; CDR3 protein: CASSLGGQANYGYTF; CDR3 DNA: TGCGCCAGCAGCTTGGGAGGACAGGCTAACTATGGCTACACCTTC
D gene: TRBD1; clone size: NA; J gene: TRBJ1-5; V gene: TRBV19; CDR3 protein: CASSPTGGVNQPQHF; CDR3 DNA: TGTGCCAGTAGTCCCACAGGGGGAGTCAATCAGCCCCAGCATTTT
D gene: TRBD1; clone size: NA; J gene: TRBJ1-2; V gene: TRBV6-6; CDR3 protein: CASSPTGARNYGYTF; CDR3 DNA: TGTGCCAGCAGTCCTACAGGGGCCCGGAACTATGGCTACACCTTC
D gene: TRBD2; clone size: NA; J gene: TRBJ2-7; V gene: TRBV2; CDR3 protein: CASSRLAGNFEQYF; CDR3 DNA: TGTGCCAGCAGCCGACTAGCGGGAAACTTCGAGCAGTACTTC
D gene: NA; clone size: NA; J gene: TRBJ2-1; V gene: TRBV2; CDR3 protein: CASSRRASRNEQFF; CDR3 DNA: TGTGCCAGCAGTCGCCGAGCATCACGCAATGAGCAGTTCTTC
D gene: NA; clone size: NA; J gene: TRBJ1-3; V gene: TRBV5-1; CDR3 protein: CASSLQGDGNTIYF; CDR3 DNA: TGCGCCAGCAGCTTACAGGGAGACGGAAACACCATATATTTT
D gene: NA; clone size: NA; J gene: TRBJ2-5; V gene: TRBV27; CDR3 protein: CASSLLGSGETQYF; CDR3 DNA: TGTGCCAGCAGTTTATTGGGATCGGGGGAGACCCAGTACTTC
D gene: NA; clone size: NA; J gene: TRBJ1-1; V gene: TRBV18; CDR3 protein: CASSPLTANTEAFF; CDR3 DNA: TGTGCCAGCTCACCCTTGACAGCGAACACTGAAGCTTTCTTT
D gene: TRBD1; clone size: NA; J gene: TRBJ2-5; V gene: TRBV15; CDR3 protein: CATSRQGWETQYF; CDR3 DNA: TGTGCCACCAGCCGACAGGGATGGGAGACCCAGTACTTC
D gene: NA; clone size: NA; J gene: TRBJ1-4; V gene: TRBV6-1; CDR3 protein: CASSEVRSTGEKLFF; CDR3 DNA: TGTGCCAGCAGTGAAGTTAGGTCGACGGGTGAAAAACTGTTTTTT
D gene: NA; clone size: NA; J gene: TRBJ2-1; V gene: TRBV7-3; CDR3 protein: CASSLRSRNEQFF; CDR3 DNA: TGTGCCAGCAGCTTACGGTCCAGGAATGAGCAGTTCTTC
D gene: NA; clone size: medium-sized; J gene: TRBJ1-2; V gene: TRBV29-1; CDR3 protein: CSAAGPERGYTF; CDR3 DNA: TGCAGCGCCGCGGGACCGGAGAGGGGCTACACCTTC
D gene: NA; clone size: once; J gene: TRBJ2-5; V gene: TRBV27; CDR3 protein: CASRRRDRETQYF; CDR3 DNA: TGTGCCAGTCGGCGGAGGGATAGAGAGACCCAGTACTTC
D gene: NA; clone size: NA; J gene: TRBJ1-5; V gene: TRBV12-3/TRBV12-4; CDR3 protein: CASSRDNQPQHF; CDR3 DNA: TGTGCCAGCAGCAGGGACAATCAGCCCCAGCATTTT
D gene: NA; clone size: NA; J gene: TRBJ2-5; V gene: TRBV24-1; CDR3 protein: CATSDFSGASQETQYF; CDR3 DNA: TGTGCCACCAGTGATTTTTCCGGAGCGTCCCAAGAGACCCAGTACTTC
D gene: NA; clone size: NA; J gene: TRBJ1-2; V gene: TRBV19; CDR3 protein: CASSMGLAGYTF; CDR3 DNA: TGTGCCAGTAGTATGGGTTTAGCTGGCTACACCTTC
D gene: NA; clone size: NA; J gene: TRBJ2-7; V gene: TRBV28; CDR3 protein: CASRSSGGALDEQYF; CDR3 DNA: TGTGCCAGCAGGAGTTCGGGGGGCGCGTTAGACGAGCAGTACTTC
D gene: TRBD2; clone size: NA; J gene: TRBJ2-1; V gene: TRBV9; CDR3 protein: CASSVSSGSFEQFF; CDR3 DNA: TGTGCCAGCAGCGTCTCTAGCGGGAGCTTCGAGCAGTTCTTC
D gene: NA; clone size: once; J gene: TRBJ2-2; V gene: TRBV7-2; CDR3 protein: CASSLQGGRNTGELFF; CDR3 DNA: TGTGCCAGCAGCTTACAGGGCGGCCGGAACACCGGGGAGCTGTTTTTT
D gene: TRBD1; clone size: NA; J gene: TRBJ2-4; V gene: TRBV24-1; CDR3 protein: CATRGTGGEDIQYF; CDR3 DNA: TGTGCCACCCGCGGGACAGGGGGCGAGGACATTCAGTACTTC
D gene: NA; clone size: NA; J gene: TRBJ2-1; V gene: TRBV6-5; CDR3 protein: CASSYEGTASYNEQFF; CDR3 DNA: TGTGCCAGCAGTTACGAAGGGACTGCCTCCTACAATGAGCAGTTCTTC
D gene: NA; clone size: NA; J gene: TRBJ2-5; V gene: TRBV3-1/TRBV3-2; CDR3 protein: CASSSRQDNPDQYF; CDR3 DNA: TGTGCCAGCAGCTCCCGACAGGACAACCCGGACCAGTACTTC
D gene: NA; clone size: NA; J gene: TRBJ2-1; V gene: TRBV2; CDR3 protein: CASSKPRQDNEQFF; CDR3 DNA: TGTGCCAGCAGTAAACCCAGGCAGGACAATGAGCAGTTCTTC
D gene: NA; clone size: NA; J gene: TRBJ1-3; V gene: TRBV5-4; CDR3 protein: CASSARDTIYF; CDR3 DNA: TGTGCCAGCAGCGCCAGGGACACCATATATTTT
D gene: NA; clone size: NA; J gene: TRBJ2-5; V gene: TRBV11-2; CDR3 protein: CASSAENSPPQYF; CDR3 DNA: TGTGCCAGCAGCGCGGAGAATAGCCCGCCCCAGTACTTC